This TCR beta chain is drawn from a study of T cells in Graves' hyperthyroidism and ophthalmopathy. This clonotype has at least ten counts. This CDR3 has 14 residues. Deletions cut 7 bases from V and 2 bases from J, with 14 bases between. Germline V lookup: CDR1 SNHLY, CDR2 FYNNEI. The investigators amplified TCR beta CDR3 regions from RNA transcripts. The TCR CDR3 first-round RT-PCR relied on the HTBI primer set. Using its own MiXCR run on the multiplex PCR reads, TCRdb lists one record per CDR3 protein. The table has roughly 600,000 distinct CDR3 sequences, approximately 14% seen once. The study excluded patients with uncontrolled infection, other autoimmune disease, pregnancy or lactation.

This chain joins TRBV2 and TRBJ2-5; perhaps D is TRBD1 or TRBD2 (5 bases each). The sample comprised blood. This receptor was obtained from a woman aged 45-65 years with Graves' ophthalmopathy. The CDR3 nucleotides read TGTGCCAGCAAAGCTGGGGGACCGCAAGAGACCCAGTACTTC. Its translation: CASKAGGPQETQYF.